The rows below give T cell receptor beta chains drawn from one sample of a study of T cell repertoires in cytomegalovirus infection. From the reads, TCRdb called clonotypes with MiXCR, one entry per CDR3 protein. Among roughly 250,000 distinct CDR3 sequences, roughly an eighth were seen once, and the ten largest hold 1.5% to 2%. Source material: PBMCs. The receptors were gathered from a human donor in good health (CMV status not recorded). Some clones in this sample may be carry-over from other donors' samples. Both conserved end residues are part of each CDR3. A D gene is named only where the DNA matches it firmly. Size is stated as once, few or many counts, or a class when the clone is expanded.

D gene	J gene	clone size	V gene	CDR3 protein	CDR3 DNA
.	TRBJ1-2	many	TRBV7-2	CASSLGGADGYTF	TGTGCCAGCAGCTTAGGAGGGGCGGATGGCTACACCTTC
.	TRBJ1-2	few	TRBV20-1	CSAPDGRTYGYTF	TGCAGTGCTCCTGACGGTAGGACCTATGGCTACACCTTC
.	TRBJ1-2	many	TRBV7-2	CASSLEGKGYTF	TGTGCCAGCAGCTTAGAAGGGAAGGGCTACACCTTC
.	TRBJ1-4	many	TRBV4-1	CASSPAGAGENEKLFF	TGCGCCAGCAGCCCCGCAGGGGCGGGAGAAAATGAAAAACTGTTTTTT
.	TRBJ2-5	many	TRBV7-2	CASSPPGFQETQYF	TGTGCCAGCAGCCCCCCGGGGTTCCAAGAGACCCAGTACTTC
.	TRBJ1-1	many	TRBV28	CASYTEGLWMNTEAFF	TGTGCCAGTTACACGGAGGGGTTGTGGATGAACACTGAAGCTTTCTTT
TRBD1	TRBJ2-7	few	TRBV20-1	CSAMDRGGPSHEQYF	TGCAGTGCCATGGACAGGGGGGGACCCTCACACGAGCAGTACTTC
TRBD2	TRBJ2-1	many	TRBV2	CASSAGLASYNEQFF	TGTGCCAGCAGCGCCGGACTAGCTTCCTACAATGAGCAGTTCTTC
.	TRBJ1-6	once	TRBV27	CASSTPEKGSSYNSPLHF	TGTGCCAGCAGTACCCCCGAGAAGGGAAGCTCCTATAATTCACCCCTCCACTTT
.	TRBJ1-1	many	TRBV20-1	CSAPRGKNGEAFF	TGCAGTGCTCCCCGGGGAAAGAATGGTGAAGCTTTCTTT
.	TRBJ2-3	many	TRBV7-9	CASSLPDGRDTQYF	TGTGCCAGCAGCCTCCCGGACGGACGAGATACGCAGTATTTT
TRBD1	TRBJ1-1	many	TRBV11-1	CASSFQGGQNTEAFF	TGTGCCAGCAGCTTCCAAGGGGGCCAGAACACTGAAGCTTTCTTT